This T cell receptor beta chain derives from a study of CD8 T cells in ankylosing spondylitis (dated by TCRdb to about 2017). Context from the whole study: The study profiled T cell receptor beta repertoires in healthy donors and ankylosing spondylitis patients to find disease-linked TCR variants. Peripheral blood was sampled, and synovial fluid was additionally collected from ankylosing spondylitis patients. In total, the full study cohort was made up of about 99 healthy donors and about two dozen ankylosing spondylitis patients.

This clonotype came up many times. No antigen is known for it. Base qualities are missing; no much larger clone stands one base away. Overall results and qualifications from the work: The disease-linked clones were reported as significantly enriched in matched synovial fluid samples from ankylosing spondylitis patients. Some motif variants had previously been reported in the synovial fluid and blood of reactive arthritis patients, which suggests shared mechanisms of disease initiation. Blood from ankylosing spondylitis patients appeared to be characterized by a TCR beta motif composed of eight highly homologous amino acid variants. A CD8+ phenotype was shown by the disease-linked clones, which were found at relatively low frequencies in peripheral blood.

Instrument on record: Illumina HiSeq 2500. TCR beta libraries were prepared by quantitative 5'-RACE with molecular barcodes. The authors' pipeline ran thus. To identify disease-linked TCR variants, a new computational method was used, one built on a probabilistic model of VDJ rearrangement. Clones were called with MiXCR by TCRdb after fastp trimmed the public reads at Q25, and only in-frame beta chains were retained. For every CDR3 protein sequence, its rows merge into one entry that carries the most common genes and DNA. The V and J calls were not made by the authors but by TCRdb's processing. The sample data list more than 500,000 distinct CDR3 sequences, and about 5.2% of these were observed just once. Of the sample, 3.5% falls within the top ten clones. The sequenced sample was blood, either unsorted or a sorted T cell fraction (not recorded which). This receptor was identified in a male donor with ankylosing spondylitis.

This receptor has the CDR3 CASSPRLGLEAFF. The nucleotide sequence is given as TGTGCCAGCAGCCCCCGTTTGGGACTTGAAGCTTTCTTT. The chain joins TRBV11-2 to TRBJ1-1; a weak D assignment points to TRBD1 (5 bases agree). The CDR3 goes from the cysteine to the phenylalanine over 13 residues. This entry keeps only the CDR3 DNA: 39 bases, framed from base 1. The germline ends are 14 bases apart after V is trimmed by 5 bases and J by 7 bases. The germline V gene sets CDR1 to SGHAT and CDR2 to FQNNGV.